The clone carrying this T cell receptor beta chain was seen only a few times. Its specificity is not known. From 5'RACE with constant-segment primers came TCR alpha and TCR beta cDNA libraries that carried sample barcodes and UMIs. In TCRdb, the 5' RACE reads were re-called with MiXCR into one record per CDR3 protein. The sample carries under 300,000 distinct CDR3 sequences, 15% to 20% recorded once. These data are taken from a study of T-cell memory formation after mild COVID-19. Findings of the study overall: Contracting clones from day 15 to 85 had balanced CD4/CD8; later expanders favoured CD4+.

This receptor was taken from a man younger than 35 who had mild COVID-19 (a few samples of this study predate the infection). Cell type and time point are not known. Sequenced sample: PBMCs or a T cell subset sorted from them (not recorded which).

The CDR3 reads CASSQDAQGWYNEQFF. The CDR3 region has the DNA TGCGCCAGCAGCCAAGATGCACAGGGTTGGTACAATGAGCAGTTCTTC. The chain has TRBV4-3 and TRBJ2-1; D is perhaps TRBD1 (6 bases). CDR3 length: 16 amino acids. Between the trimmed V and J ends, which lost 0 bases and 4 bases, there was a span of 13 bases. Per germline, CDR1 LGHNA and CDR2 YSLEER.